These 6 T cell receptor beta chains were all obtained from the same sample, sequenced in a study of molecular identifiers for immune sequencing clone quantification. Each CDR3 protein is one row after TCRdb ran MiXCR on the PCR reads. The table has over 600,000 distinct CDR3 sequences, just under 20% seen once. Sequenced: naive CD8+ T cells from blood, with Jurkat cell RNA spiked in. Specified subset: FACS-sorted CD8+CD4-CCR7+CD45RA+ naive T cells. The receptors come from a human donor in good health. Some libraries in this study had Jurkat cell RNA spiked in.

This chain joins TRBV6-5 and TRBJ2-7; D possibly corresponds to TRBD2 (5 bases). Trimming shortened V by 11 bases and J by 0 bases, and 17 bases separated the two germline ends. Germline lookup yields CDR1 MNHEY and CDR2 SVGAGI. The CDR3 extends over 14 amino acids. CDR3 amino acids: CAPPPAESSYEQYF. Written as DNA, the CDR3 is TGTGCCCCCCCCCCAGCGGAAAGCTCCTACGAGCAGTACTTC.

This clonotype has only a few counts. One end of the junction is discordant with germline, which a read error may explain. The chain uses TRBV28 and TRBJ2-3; TRBD1 agrees at 7 bases. The CDR3 has 16 residues. Germline assignment: CDR1 MDHEN and CDR2 SYDVKM. The CDR3 loop reads CASSLDWAARTGTQYF. In DNA, the CDR3 is TGTGCCAGCAGTTTAGATTGGGCAGCCCGGACAGGTACGCAGTATTTT.

This clonotype was seen at least ten times. The V call is TRBV9, the J call TRBJ2-3, with D hard to call. With 6 bases removed from V and 4 bases from J, the gap between germline ends came to 9 bases. CDR1 is SGDLS, CDR2 YYNGEE, per germline. This CDR3 spans 12 amino acids. The chain's CDR3 is CASNLPADTQYF. The CDR3 DNA reads as TGTGCCAGCAACCTCCCAGCAGATACGCAGTATTTT.

This clonotype has ten or more counts. The chain couples TRBV6-5 to TRBJ2-5, with D maybe TRBD2 (6 bases). V was shortened by 0 bases and J by 2 bases, with 13 bases between the two germline ends. CDR3 length equals 16 residues. CDR1 MNHEY and CDR2 SVGAGI come from the germline V gene. This chain's CDR3 is CASSYSRRTIQETQYF. Here the CDR3 DNA reads TGTGCCAGCAGTTACTCGAGACGGACTATACAAGAGACCCAGTACTTC.

This clonotype was seen repeatedly, ten times or more. This CDR3 reads CASSLGQGKNIQYF. DNA for the CDR3: TGTGCCAGCAGCTTAGGTCAGGGGAAAAACATTCAGTACTTC. The V and J genes are TRBV11-2 and TRBJ2-4, with a possible D match to TRBD1 (6 bases). The V end lost 1 base, the J end lost 4 bases, and 8 bases lay between the germline ends. The CDR3 totals 14 residues. The germline V gene has CDR1 SGHAT and CDR2 FQNNGV.

This clonotype was counted only a few times. The J gene is TRBJ2-3, the V gene TRBV27, with 15 nucleotides matching TRBD2. This CDR3 contains 15 residues. V was pared by 8 bases and J by 5 bases, with 5 bases of the junction left unmatched. Germline CDR1 is MNHEY and CDR2 is SMNVEV (reference sequence). CDR3 loop: CASGTSGGFGDTQYF. In nucleotides, the CDR3 is TGTGCCAGCGGGACTAGCGGGGGGTTTGGAGATACGCAGTATTTT.